This T cell receptor (beta chain) is drawn from a study of early T cells in non-severe SARS-CoV-2 infection. Study-level background: With bulk RNA from unsorted whole blood as input, sequencing yielded unpaired chains.

One entry per CDR3 protein, called by TCRdb with MiXCR from the 5' RACE reads. This table has 65,000 to 95,000 distinct CDR3 sequences, around 16% appearing once. CDR3 length: 14 residues. The V gene's germline CDR1 is DFQATT and CDR2 SNEGSKA (reference sequence). V lost 3 bases to trimming and J lost 4 bases, with 14 bases between them. This TCR was recovered from an adult who was a healthcare worker with PCR-confirmed SARS-CoV-2 infection or an uninfected control (not recorded which). This rearrangement joins TRBV20-1 to TRBJ2-3, with unresolved D. The sequenced material came from whole blood. The CDR3 loop is CSARSFSIPDTQYF. In DNA, the CDR3 is TGCAGTGCTAGGTCATTTTCTATCCCAGATACGCAGTATTTT.